This TCR beta chain was captured by sequencing in a study of T cell repertoires in cytomegalovirus infection. Using its own MiXCR run on the reads, TCRdb lists one record per CDR3 protein. Of about 190,000 distinct CDR3 sequences listed, approximately 28% are singletons. Specimen: PBMCs. The sequence was collected from a human donor in good health (CMV status not recorded). Some clones in this sample may be carry-over from other donors' samples.

The CDR3 DNA is TGTGCCAGCAGCACAGAACCGGGAAACACCATATATTTT. Translation: CASSTEPGNTIYF. The chain couples TRBV7-3 to TRBJ1-3; D unresolved. Trimming took 5 bases from V and 4 from J, leaving 9 bases between them. Germline-derived CDR1 and CDR2 are SGHTA and FQGTGA. This CDR3 has 13 residues.